The entry below describes one TCR beta chain. These data originate in a study of fetal regulatory T cell absence and autoimmunity. The method was immunoSEQ multiplex PCR; TCRdb's version includes in-frame clones alone and lacks a portion of them. The data show more than 85,000 clones, more than 70% seen once. Germline assignment: CDR1 GTSNPN and CDR2 SVGIG (reference sequence). Deletions cut 4 bases from V and 0 bases from J, with 3 bases between. The CDR3 has 11 residues. The rearrangement links TRBV30 to TRBJ2-5; D is uncertain. The TCR originated in a male donor with IPEX syndrome. The sequenced material came from pancreas tissue. The CDR3, as DNA: TGTGCCTGGACAAACCAAGAGACCCAGTACTTC. This translates into CAWTNQETQYF.